The 11 T cell receptor beta chains below were found in one sample sequenced in a study of vaccination and CD4 T cells after COVID-19. Sequenced with the Oncomine TCR Beta short-read assay was DNA taken from cultured CD4+ T cells. In TCRdb, the PCR reads were re-called with MiXCR into one record per CDR3 protein. The sample records over 9,500 distinct CDR3 sequences, 56% being singletons. These receptors' targets are unknown. As to treatment: roughly 10-day PBMC culture with coronavirus spike peptide pools or control peptides (ViraFEST assay). Sample: CD4+ T cells from blood, cultured in vitro. The receptors were sampled from a human donor who had recovered from COVID-19.

V is TRBV20-1 and J is TRBJ1-1, with 8 bases matching TRBD1. Per the germline V gene, CDR1 is DFQATT and CDR2 is SNEGSKA (reference sequence). Losses at the gene ends were 1 base for V and 5 bases for J; bases not matched to a gene: 12. The CDR3 loop spans 16 amino acids. The CDR3 nucleotides are TGCAGTGCTAGAGCAAGGACAGGGTTGGGGAGGACTGAAGCTTTCTTT. This gives the protein CSARARTGLGRTEAFF.

The V gene is TRBV5-1, the J gene TRBJ1-6, with D unclear. Trimming shortened V by 0 bases and J by 0 bases, and 10 bases separated the two germline ends. This CDR3 spans 17 amino acids. Germline CDR1 SGHRS, CDR2 YFSETQ. CDR3: CASSLAGISSYNSPLHF. The DNA for the CDR3 is TGCGCCAGCAGCTTGGCAGGTATAAGCTCCTATAATTCACCCCTCCACTTT. Variable domain in full (rest from reference TRBV5-1 and TRBJ1-6): KAGVTQTPRYLIKTRGQQVTLSCSPISGHRSVSWYQQTPGQGLQFLFEYFSETQRNKGNFPGRFSGRQFSNSRSEMNVSTLELGDSALYLCASSLAGISSYNSPLHFGNGTRLTVT.

This chain joins TRBV4-1 and TRBJ1-2, with D perhaps matching TRBD1 (6 bases). The CDR3 is 14 residues long. The V gene's germline CDR1 is MGHRA and CDR2 YSYEKL. Trimming left V 1 base short and J 8 bases short, with 14 bases between. In DNA form, the CDR3 reads TGCGCCAGCAGCCAAGTTCTACAGGGTGAGGGCTACACCTTC. It yields the protein CASSQVLQGEGYTF.

The chain combines TRBV20-1 with TRBJ1-2, with D possibly being TRBD1 (5 bases). V lost 2 bases and J lost 0, with 10 bases in between. The CDR3 extends over 14 amino acids. Germline V gene sequence: CDR1 DFQATT, CDR2 SNEGSKA (reference sequence). The CDR3 reads CSARYRTTNYGYTF. As DNA, the CDR3 is TGCAGTGCTAGATACAGGACTACTAACTATGGCTACACCTTC.

By frequency in the sample, this clonotype is medium-sized. This chain links TRBV12-3 or TRBV12-4 with TRBJ2-7; D possibly corresponds to TRBD2 (7 bases). Trimming removed 3 bases from V and 1 base from J, with 16 bases in between. This CDR3 spans 16 amino acids. The CDR3 DNA reads TGTGCCAGCAGTTTCGCGGCGGGGGCGCAGTCCTACGAGCAGTACTTC. It yields the protein CASSFAAGAQSYEQYF.

This clonotype was recorded a few times. V is TRBV6-1 and J is TRBJ2-5, with D tentatively TRBD1 (7 bases). Per the germline V gene, CDR1 is MNHNS and CDR2 is SASEGT. The ends were cut back, 5 bases at V and 5 bases at J, with 18 bases in the middle. There are 15 residues in the CDR3. The CDR3 bases are TGTGCCAGCAGTCTCGACAGGGCCCGGGGGGAGACCCAGTACTTC. It translates to CASSLDRARGETQYF.

This chain uses TRBV28 with TRBJ1-5; TRBD1 is a possible D gene (6 bases). Trimming took off 7 bases at V and 2 bases at J, with 18 bases between the two ends. The CDR3 is 16 amino acids. Germline-derived CDR1 and CDR2 are MDHEN and SYDVKM. CDR3 nucleotide sequence: TGTGCCAGCAAAACTCGGACAGAGAAAGGCAATCAGCCCCAGCATTTT. Its translation: CASKTRTEKGNQPQHF.

This rearrangement joins TRBV10-2 to TRBJ1-2, with 9 bases lining up with TRBD1. J was trimmed by 7 bases and V by 3 bases; bases with no gene match: 15. The CDR3 is 17 amino acids. Germline V gene sequence: CDR1 WSHSY, CDR2 SAAADI. The CDR3, as DNA: TGCGCCAGCAGTGACTTTTCCGGTAACAGGGGGCTTCGTGGCTACACCTTC. Translation gives CASSDFSGNRGLRGYTF.

The genes are TRBV7-8 and TRBJ2-2; 12 nucleotides match TRBD2. CDR1 SGHVS and CDR2 FQNEAQ come from the germline V gene. This CDR3 contains 13 residues. V lost 3 bases, J lost 15 bases, and 5 bases stayed unmatched. CDR3 sequence (DNA): TGTGCCAGCAGCTTCCTAGCGGGAGGGCTGTTGTTTTTT. It translates to CASSFLAGGLLFF. The variable domain in full, with the rest retrieved from reference TRBV7-8 and TRBJ2-2, is GAGVSQSPRYKVAKRGQDVALRCDPISGHVSLFWYQQALGQGPEFLTYFQNEAQLDKSGLPSDRFFAERPEGSVSTLKIQRTQQEDSAVYLCASSFLAGGLLFFGEGSRLTVL.

As to this clonotype: This sequence may be a read error, since a much larger clone differs from it by one base. The DNA is omitted, as the CDR3 cannot be located on it reliably, and the CDR3 follows TCRdb's listing. The chain links TRBV20-1 to TRBJ2-3; the D call in the table, TRBD2, was not verified against the DNA. The CDR3 length equals 16 residues, ends included. The germline V gene has CDR1 DFQATT and CDR2 SNEGSKA (reference sequence). The CDR3 sequence: CSSSGLAAHMADMQYF.

This clonotype was seen a handful of times. The CDR3 is CASSSGTVSGYTF. In DNA, the CDR3 is TGTGCCAGCAGCTCGGGGACAGTCTCTGGCTACACCTTC. The rearrangement links TRBV6-1 to TRBJ1-2; TRBD1 matches 7 bases. With 6 bases clipped from V and 7 bases from J, the junction kept 8 bases outside the gene matches. The CDR3 has 13 amino acids. In germline, CDR1 is MNHNS, CDR2 SASEGT.